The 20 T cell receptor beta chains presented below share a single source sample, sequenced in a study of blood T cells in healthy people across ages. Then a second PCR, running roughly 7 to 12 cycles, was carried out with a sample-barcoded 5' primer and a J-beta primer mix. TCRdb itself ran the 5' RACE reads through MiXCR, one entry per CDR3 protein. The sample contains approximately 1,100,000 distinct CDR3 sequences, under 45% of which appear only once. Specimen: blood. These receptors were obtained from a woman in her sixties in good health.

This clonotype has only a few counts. The CDR3: CASSQVYGTGGADTQYF. The DNA of the CDR3 is TGCGCCAGCAGCCAAGTCTACGGGACAGGGGGCGCCGATACGCAGTATTTT. The chain uses TRBV4-1 and TRBJ2-3, with TRBD1 matching 12 bases. The CDR3 is 17 amino acids. V was clipped by 1 base and J by 6 bases; unmatched bases: 8. Looked up from germline, CDR1 is MGHRA and CDR2 is YSYEKL.

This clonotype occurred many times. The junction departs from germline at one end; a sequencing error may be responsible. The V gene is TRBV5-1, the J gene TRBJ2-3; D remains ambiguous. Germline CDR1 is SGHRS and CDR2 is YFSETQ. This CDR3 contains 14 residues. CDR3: CASSFGQSTDTQYF. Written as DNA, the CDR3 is TGTGCCAGCAGCTTCGGGCAAAGCACAGATACGCAGTATTTT.

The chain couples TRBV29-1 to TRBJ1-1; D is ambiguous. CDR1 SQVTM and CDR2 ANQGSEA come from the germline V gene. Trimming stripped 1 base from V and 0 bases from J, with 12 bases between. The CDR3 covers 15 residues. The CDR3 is CSVEVHGRVNTEAFF. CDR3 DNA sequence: TGCAGCGTTGAAGTCCATGGGCGTGTGAACACTGAAGCTTTCTTT. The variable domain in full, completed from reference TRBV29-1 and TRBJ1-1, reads SAVISQKPSRDICQRGTSLTIQCQVDSQVTMMFWYRQQPGQSLTLIATANQGSEATYESGFVIDKFPISRPNLTFSTLTVSNMSPEDSSIYLCSVEVHGRVNTEAFFGQGTRLTVV.

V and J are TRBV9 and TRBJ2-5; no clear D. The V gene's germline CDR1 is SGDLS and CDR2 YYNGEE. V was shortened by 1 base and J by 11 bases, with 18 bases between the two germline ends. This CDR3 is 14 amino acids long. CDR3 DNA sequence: TGTGCCAGCAGCGTACAGGATACTTACAATGAGCAGTACTTC. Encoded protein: CASSVQDTYNEQYF.

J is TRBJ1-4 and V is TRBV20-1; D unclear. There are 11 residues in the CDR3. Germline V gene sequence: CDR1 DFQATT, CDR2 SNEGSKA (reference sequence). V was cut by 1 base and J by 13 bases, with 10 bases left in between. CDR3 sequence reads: CSARAEGGLFF. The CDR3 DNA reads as TGCAGTGCTAGAGCTGAGGGAGGACTGTTTTTT.

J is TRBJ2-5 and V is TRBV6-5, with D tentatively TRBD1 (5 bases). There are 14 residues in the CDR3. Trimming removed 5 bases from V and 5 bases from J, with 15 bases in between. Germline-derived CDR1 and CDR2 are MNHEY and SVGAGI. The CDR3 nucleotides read TGTGCCAGCAGTGATTTGGGGCCTTCCGAGACCCAGTACTTC. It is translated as CASSDLGPSETQYF.

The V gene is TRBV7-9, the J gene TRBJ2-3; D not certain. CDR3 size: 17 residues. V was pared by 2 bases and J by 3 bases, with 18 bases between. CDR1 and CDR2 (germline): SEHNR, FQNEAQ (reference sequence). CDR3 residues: CASSLMGRIGGTDTQYF. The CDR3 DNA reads TGTGCCAGCAGCTTAATGGGAAGGATCGGTGGGACAGATACGCAGTATTTT.

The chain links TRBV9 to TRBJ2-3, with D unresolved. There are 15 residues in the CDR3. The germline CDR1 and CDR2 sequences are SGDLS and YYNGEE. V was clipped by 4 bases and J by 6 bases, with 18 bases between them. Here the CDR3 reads CASSPSAHDADTQYF. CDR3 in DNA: TGTGCCAGCAGCCCCAGCGCCCACGACGCGGATACGCAGTATTTT.

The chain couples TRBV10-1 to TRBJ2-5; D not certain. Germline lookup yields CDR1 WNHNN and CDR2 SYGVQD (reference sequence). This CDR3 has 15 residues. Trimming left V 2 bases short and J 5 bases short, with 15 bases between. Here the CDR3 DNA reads TGCGCCAGCAGTGAGAGAAATCAACTGGGGGAGACCCAGTACTTC. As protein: CASSERNQLGETQYF.

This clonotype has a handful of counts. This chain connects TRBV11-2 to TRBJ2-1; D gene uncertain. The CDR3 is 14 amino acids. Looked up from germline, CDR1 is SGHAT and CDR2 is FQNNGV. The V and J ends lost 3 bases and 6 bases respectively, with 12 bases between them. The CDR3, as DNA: TGTGCCAGCAGCTTGTCAACTTCGGGCAATGAGCAGTTCTTC. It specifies CASSLSTSGNEQFF.

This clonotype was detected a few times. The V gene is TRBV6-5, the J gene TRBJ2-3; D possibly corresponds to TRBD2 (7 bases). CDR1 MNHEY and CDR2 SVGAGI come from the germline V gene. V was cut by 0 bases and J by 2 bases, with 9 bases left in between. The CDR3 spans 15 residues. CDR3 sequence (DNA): TGTGCCAGCAGTTACTCGGGGGGGCACACAGATACGCAGTATTTT. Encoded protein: CASSYSGGHTDTQYF.

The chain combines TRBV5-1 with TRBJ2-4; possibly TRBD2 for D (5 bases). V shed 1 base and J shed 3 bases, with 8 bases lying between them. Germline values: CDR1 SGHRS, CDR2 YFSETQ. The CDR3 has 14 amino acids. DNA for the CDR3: TGCGCCAGCAGCTTGACGGCGGGCAAAAACATTCAGTACTTC. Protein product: CASSLTAGKNIQYF. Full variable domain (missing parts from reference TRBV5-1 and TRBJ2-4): KAGVTQTPRYLIKTRGQQVTLSCSPISGHRSVSWYQQTPGQGLQFLFEYFSETQRNKGNFPGRFSGRQFSNSRSEMNVSTLELGDSALYLCASSLTAGKNIQYFGAGTRLSVL.

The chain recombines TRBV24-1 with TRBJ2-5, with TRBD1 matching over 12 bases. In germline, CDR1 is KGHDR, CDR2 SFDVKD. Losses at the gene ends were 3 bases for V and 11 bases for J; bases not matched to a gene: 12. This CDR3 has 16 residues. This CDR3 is CATSDRGQGAGNEQYF. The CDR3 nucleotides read TGTGCCACCAGTGATAGGGGACAGGGGGCAGGGAATGAGCAGTACTTC.

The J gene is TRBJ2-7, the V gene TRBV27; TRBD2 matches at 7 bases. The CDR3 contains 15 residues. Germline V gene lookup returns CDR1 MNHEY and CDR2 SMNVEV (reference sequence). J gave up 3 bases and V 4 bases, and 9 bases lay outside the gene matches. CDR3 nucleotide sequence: TGTGCCAGCAGTTCCCCCGGGGGGTCGTTCTACGAGCAGTACTTC. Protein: CASSSPGGSFYEQYF.

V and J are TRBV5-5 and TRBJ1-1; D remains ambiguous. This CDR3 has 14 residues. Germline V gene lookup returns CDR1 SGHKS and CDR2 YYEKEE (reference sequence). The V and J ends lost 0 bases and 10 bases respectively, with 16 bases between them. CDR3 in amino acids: CASSLASDLRRAFF. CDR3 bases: TGTGCCAGCAGCTTGGCCTCGGACCTGCGAAGAGCTTTCTTT.

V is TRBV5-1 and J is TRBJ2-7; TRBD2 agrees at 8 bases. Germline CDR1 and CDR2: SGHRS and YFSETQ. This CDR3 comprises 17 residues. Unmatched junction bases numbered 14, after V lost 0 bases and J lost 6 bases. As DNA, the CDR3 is TGCGCCAGCAGCTTGGCCGTAACGGGAGACGGGAGGGGCGAGCAGTACTTC. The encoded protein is CASSLAVTGDGRGEQYF. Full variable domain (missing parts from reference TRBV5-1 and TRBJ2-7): KAGVTQTPRYLIKTRGQQVTLSCSPISGHRSVSWYQQTPGQGLQFLFEYFSETQRNKGNFPGRFSGRQFSNSRSEMNVSTLELGDSALYLCASSLAVTGDGRGEQYFGPGTRLTVT.

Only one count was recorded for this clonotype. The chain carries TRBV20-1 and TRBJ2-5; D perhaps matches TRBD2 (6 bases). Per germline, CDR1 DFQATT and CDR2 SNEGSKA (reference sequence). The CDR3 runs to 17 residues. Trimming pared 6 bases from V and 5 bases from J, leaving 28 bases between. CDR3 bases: TGCAGTGCCAAAAACAAACTAGCCCAAAATCGTCGGGAGACCCAGTACTTC. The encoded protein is CSAKNKLAQNRRETQYF.

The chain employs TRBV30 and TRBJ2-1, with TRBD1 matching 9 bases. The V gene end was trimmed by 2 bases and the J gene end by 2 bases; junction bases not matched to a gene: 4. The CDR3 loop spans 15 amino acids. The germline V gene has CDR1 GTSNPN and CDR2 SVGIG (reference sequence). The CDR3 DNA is TGTGCCTGGAGTCTCGGACAGGGGACCTACAATGAGCAGTTCTTC. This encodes CAWSLGQGTYNEQFF.

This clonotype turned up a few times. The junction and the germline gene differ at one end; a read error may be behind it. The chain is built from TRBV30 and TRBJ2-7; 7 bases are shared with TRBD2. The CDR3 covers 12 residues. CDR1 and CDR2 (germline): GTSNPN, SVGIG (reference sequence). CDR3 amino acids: CAGRRGGYEQYF. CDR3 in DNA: TGTGCCGGGAGACGCGGGGGCTACGAGCAGTACTTC.

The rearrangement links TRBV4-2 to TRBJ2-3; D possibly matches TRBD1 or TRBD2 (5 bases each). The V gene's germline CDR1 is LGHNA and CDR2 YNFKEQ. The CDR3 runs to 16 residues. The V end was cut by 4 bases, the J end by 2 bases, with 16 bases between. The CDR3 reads CASSPGAGSLTDTQYF. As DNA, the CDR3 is TGTGCCAGCAGCCCCGGAGCAGGGAGTCTCACAGATACGCAGTATTTT.